This is a list of T cell receptor beta chains from one sample in a study of control samples from healthy donors and cancer patients. Using immunoSEQ multiplex PCR, the repertoire was profiled, and TCRdb retains in-frame clones only, with some absent. The repertoire holds approximately 70,000 clones, roughly nine tenths seen once, with 1% to 1.5% in the top ten. Sample: PBMCs. All receptors come from a woman aged 45-65 years with colorectal cancer. Each CDR3 is given with its conserved first and last residue. Each record gives: clone size, V gene, J gene, D gene, CDR3 protein, CDR3 DNA. The D gene is left open where the match is weak. Not every row has a clone size; where given, it reads once, few, many or a size class.

NA,TRBV19,TRBJ2-7,NA,CASSIQPDRGSEQYF,TGTGCCAGTAGTATTCAGCCGGATCGGGGATCCGAGCAGTACTTC
few,TRBV30,TRBJ2-2,TRBD1,CAYRTGRNTGELFF,TGTGCCTACCGGACAGGGAGGAACACCGGGGAGCTGTTTTTT
NA,TRBV20-1,TRBJ2-1,NA,CSAGGNEQFF,TGCAGTGCAGGGGGCAATGAGCAGTTCTTC
once,TRBV5-1,TRBJ2-2,TRBD2,CASSTGLAGGNTGELFF,TGCGCCAGCAGCACCGGACTAGCGGGGGGGAACACCGGGGAGCTGTTTTTT
NA,TRBV28,TRBJ2-7,NA,CASAGRSYEQYF,TGTGCCAGCGCAGGGCGCTCCTACGAGCAGTACTTC
NA,TRBV3-1/TRBV3-2,TRBJ1-5,NA,CASSQGWVGNQPQHF,TGTGCCAGCAGCCAAGGGTGGGTAGGCAATCAGCCCCAGCATTTT
once,TRBV10-3,TRBJ2-1,TRBD1,CAISERHDTGTGVDNEQFF,TGTGCCATCAGTGAGCGTCATGATACCGGGACAGGGGTCGACAATGAGCAGTTCTTC
NA,TRBV6-2/TRBV6-3,TRBJ1-1,NA,CASSYALNTEAFF,TGTGCCAGCAGTTACGCCTTGAACACTGAAGCTTTCTTT
NA,TRBV28,TRBJ1-5,NA,CASSPSNQPQHF,TGTGCCAGCAGTCCGTCAAATCAGCCCCAGCATTTT
once,TRBV9,TRBJ2-5,TRBD2,CASSSSSGGSGGETQYF,TGTGCCAGCAGCTCCAGTTCGGGCGGGAGCGGCGGGGAGACCCAGTACTTC
NA,TRBV7-9,TRBJ2-5,TRBD1,CASSSRQGRVVETQYF,TGTGCCAGCAGCTCAAGACAGGGACGAGTTGTAGAGACCCAGTACTTC
NA,TRBV30,TRBJ1-4,TRBD1,CAWDRGNEKLFF,TGTGCCTGGGACAGGGGGAATGAAAAACTGTTTTTT
NA,TRBV19,TRBJ2-4,NA,CASSYGTSTSKNIQYF,TGTGCCAGTAGTTACGGCACCTCCACGTCCAAAAACATTCAGTACTTC
NA,TRBV29-1,TRBJ1-2,NA,CSVERLLGYTF,TGCAGCGTTGAACGATTGCTTGGCTATACCTTC
NA,TRBV10-3,TRBJ1-2,TRBD1,CAISDGQVGMGGYTF,TGTGCCATCAGTGACGGACAGGTTGGAATGGGTGGCTACACCTTC
NA,TRBV19,TRBJ1-6,NA,CASTPSSQGSPLHF,TGTGCCAGTACCCCTTCATCCCAGGGATCACCCCTCCACTTT
NA,TRBV25-1,TRBJ2-1,TRBD1,CASSEHPRTGNEQFF,TGTGCCAGCAGTGAGCACCCCCGGACAGGAAATGAGCAGTTCTTC
NA,TRBV10-3,TRBJ2-3,NA,CAINDIRGSTDTQYF,TGTGCCATCAATGACATAAGAGGATCCACAGATACGCAGTATTTT
NA,TRBV14,TRBJ1-4,NA,CASSQDFREQGSEKLFF,TGTGCCAGCAGCCAAGATTTTAGGGAGCAAGGGAGTGAAAAACTGTTTTTT
NA,TRBV20-1,TRBJ1-1,NA,CSASGDSREAFF,TGCAGTGCTAGTGGTGATTCGAGAGAAGCTTTCTTT
NA,TRBV5-1,TRBJ2-5,TRBD1,CASSGGTGQETQYF,TGCGCCAGCAGCGGGGGGACAGGGCAAGAGACCCAGTACTTC
NA,TRBV2,TRBJ2-7,NA,CASTEQGFSEQYF,TGTGCCAGCACAGAACAGGGTTTCAGCGAGCAGTACTTC
NA,TRBV28,TRBJ2-2,NA,CASSPFSPSGELFF,TGTGCCAGCAGCCCTTTTAGTCCAAGCGGGGAGCTGTTTTTT
NA,TRBV5-4,TRBJ2-5,TRBD2,CASSSTSGSQETQYF,TGTGCCAGCAGCTCGACTAGCGGGTCCCAAGAGACCCAGTACTTC
NA,TRBV2,TRBJ2-6,NA,CASSESVPGANVLTF,TGTGCCAGCAGTGAATCCGTTCCAGGGGCCAACGTCCTGACTTTC
NA,TRBV19,TRBJ2-7,TRBD2,CASSRTSGNYEQYF,TGTGCCAGTAGCCGGACTAGCGGTAACTACGAGCAGTACTTC
NA,TRBV7-2,TRBJ2-7,NA,CASSRDFSSNEQYF,TGTGCCAGCAGTAGGGACTTCTCTTCTAACGAGCAGTACTTC
NA,TRBV19,TRBJ2-4,TRBD2,CASSTRRGGDIQYF,TGTGCCAGTAGTACCAGACGGGGGGGAGACATTCAGTACTTC
NA,TRBV28,TRBJ1-1,NA,CATQRSPSGNTEAFF,TGTGCCACTCAGAGGTCACCCTCGGGGAACACTGAAGCTTTCTTT
NA,TRBV30,TRBJ1-2,NA,CAWSRGSGYTF,TGTGCCTGGAGTCGAGGCTCGGGCTACACCTTC
once,TRBV29-1,TRBJ2-3,NA,CSDRNGVEVGQYF,TGCAGCGACCGAAACGGGGTCGAGGTGGGGCAGTATTTT
once,TRBV3-1/TRBV3-2,TRBJ2-1,NA,CASSLLLASSYNEQFF,TGTGCCAGCAGCCTTCTACTAGCCAGCTCCTACAATGAGCAGTTCTTC
NA,TRBV2,TRBJ1-5,NA,CASKEGTNHPQHF,TGTGCCAGCAAGGAGGGGACCAATCACCCCCAGCATTTT
NA,TRBV6-5,TRBJ2-7,TRBD2,CASSYRTSGGAEQYF,TGTGCCAGCAGTTACCGGACTAGCGGGGGGGCGGAGCAGTACTTC
few,TRBV4-1,TRBJ1-5,NA,CASSQGENNRNQPQHF,TGCGCCAGCAGCCAAGGAGAAAACAACAGGAATCAGCCCCAGCATTTT
NA,TRBV23-1,TRBJ1-4,NA,CASSQTETTNEKLFF,TGCGCCAGCAGTCAAACGGAGACAACTAATGAAAAACTGTTTTTT
once,TRBV6-4,TRBJ2-7,NA,CASRAGSYEQYF,TGTGCCAGCAGAGCAGGGTCCTACGAGCAGTACTTC